These 10 T cell receptor beta chains were sequenced from one sample in a study of blood T cell repertoires in COVID-19. Assay: immunoSEQ multiplex PCR; the TCRdb copy retains only in-frame clones and omits some. The repertoire consists of around 150,000 clones, with 78% occurring once and the leading ten covering roughly 13%. Sample: peripheral blood. Receptor source: a woman over 75 with acute or convalescent COVID-19.

The chain is built from TRBV5-1 and TRBJ2-2, with D possibly TRBD1 on 5 matching bases. V shed 4 bases and J shed 1 base, with 14 bases lying between them. Germline V lookup: CDR1 SGHRS, CDR2 YFSETQ. CDR3 length: 16 residues. CDR3 sequence (DNA): TGCGCCAGCAGCCTAGGAGCTACAGGGAACACCGGGGAGCTGTTTTTT. Protein sequence: CASSLGATGNTGELFF.

This clone was seen a few times. The chain couples TRBV12-5 to TRBJ1-5, with 10 bases lining up with TRBD1. The V gene's germline CDR1 is LGHNT and CDR2 FRNRAP. The V segment lost 6 bases and the J segment 6 bases; nucleotides outside the gene matches: 8. There are 15 residues in the CDR3. The CDR3 sequence: CASGPGQGVIQPQHF. The CDR3, as DNA: TGTGCTAGTGGACCCGGACAGGGGGTGATTCAGCCCCAGCATTTT. Combining the CDR3 with reference TRBV12-5 and TRBJ1-5 gives the whole variable domain DARVTQTPRHKVTEMGQEVTMRCQPILGHNTVFWYRQTMMQGLELLAYFRNRAPLDDSGMPKDRFSAEMPDATLATLKIQPSEPRDSAVYFCASGPGQGVIQPQHFGDGTRLSIL.

J is TRBJ1-1 and V is TRBV5-1; the D gene is possibly TRBD1 (5 bases). Germline CDR1 and CDR2: SGHRS and YFSETQ. V shed 0 bases and J shed 4 bases, with 10 bases lying between them. The CDR3 is 14 residues long. The CDR3 reads CASSLVQGSTEAFF. CDR3 coding DNA: TGCGCCAGCAGCTTGGTCCAGGGAAGCACTGAAGCTTTCTTT.

The genes are TRBV29-1 and TRBJ1-4, with TRBD1 identical over 11 bases. The germline V gene has CDR1 SQVTM and CDR2 ANQGSEA. The CDR3 length is 14 residues. The junction had 9 bases not matched to a gene; V was cut back by 5 bases and J by 10 bases. Here the CDR3 DNA reads TGCAGCGTTTCGGGGACAGGGGGAGGTGTAAAACTGTTTTTT. It specifies CSVSGTGGGVKLFF.

This chain joins TRBV12-3 or TRBV12-4 and TRBJ1-5, with D perhaps matching TRBD1 (5 bases). The CDR3 extends over 12 amino acids. The V end was cut by 4 bases, the J end by 9 bases, with 10 bases between. CDR3 in amino acids: CASSSQGRPQHF. As DNA, the CDR3 is TGTGCCAGCAGTTCTCAGGGTAGGCCCCAGCATTTT.

This chain uses TRBV3-1 (or the pseudogene TRBV3-2) with TRBJ2-1; no definite D call. This CDR3 has 12 residues. Looked up from germline, CDR1 is LGHDT and CDR2 is YNNKEL (reference sequence). Trimming shortened V by 4 bases and J by 7 bases, and 8 bases separated the two germline ends. The CDR3 loop is CASSLNGNEQFF. CDR3 DNA: TGTGCCAGCAGCCTAAACGGGAATGAGCAGTTCTTC.

This clone appeared a few times. The chain recombines TRBV2 with TRBJ1-2; D not resolved. Trimming stripped 2 bases from V and 2 bases from J, with 9 bases between. There are 14 residues in the CDR3. Germline loops: CDR1 SNHLY, CDR2 FYNNEI. The CDR3 DNA follows: TGTGCCAGCAGTGAACGTTGGCAGAACTATGGCTACACCTTC. Residues: CASSERWQNYGYTF.

The chain recombines TRBV3-1 (or the pseudogene TRBV3-2) with TRBJ2-2; 7 nucleotides align to TRBD1. V was pared by 1 base and J by 4 bases, with 6 bases of the junction left unmatched. The CDR3 runs 16 residues. Germline CDR1 and CDR2: LGHDT and YNNKEL (reference sequence). For the CDR3, the DNA is TGTGCCAGCAGCCAAGTTACAGGGGCAGGCACCGGGGAGCTGTTTTTT. Protein product: CASSQVTGAGTGELFF.

This clone was seen only a few times. This chain links TRBV28 with TRBJ1-2, with TRBD1 identical over 8 bases. V shed 4 bases and J 8 bases; nucleotides not matched to a gene: 12. CDR3 size: 15 residues. Germline V gene sequence: CDR1 MDHEN, CDR2 SYDVKM. The CDR3 reads CASSSAGQVPLGYTF. CDR3 DNA: TGTGCCAGCAGTTCCGCGGGACAGGTCCCGTTGGGCTACACCTTC.

The V gene is TRBV20-1, the J gene TRBJ2-5; 12 positions agree with TRBD2. Germline CDR1 DFQATT, CDR2 SNEGSKA (reference sequence). CDR3 length equals 15 residues. The V gene end was trimmed by 3 bases and the J gene end by 1 base; junction bases not matched to a gene: 3. This CDR3 is CSASTSGGIQETQYF. Written as DNA, the CDR3 is TGCAGTGCTAGTACTAGCGGGGGGATCCAAGAGACCCAGTACTTC.